This T cell receptor (beta chain) was observed in a study of T cell clonotyping in hematopoietic cell transplantation. Broader study findings: Graft donor and pretransplant recipient Inverse Simpson Index values predicted broader posttransplant TCR diversity. After transplant, recipient diversity fell while pathologically expanded clonotypes grew through day 180. No sorting was done, leaving CD4 and CD8 contributions mixed.

With regard to this clone: Its antigen is still unknown.

Germline lookup yields CDR1 MNHNY and CDR2 SVGAGI (reference sequence). V lost 5 bases and J lost 1, with 11 bases in between. The length of the CDR3 is 14 residues. Here immunoSEQ multiplex PCR was the method, and the copy in TCRdb shows in-frame clones only, minus some. The data hold some 6,200 clones, with 77% observed a single time. The V call is TRBV6-6, the J call TRBJ1-1, with D possibly being TRBD1 (5 bases). This sequence was found in a female patient aged 25-39 years who had an allogeneic stem cell transplant, so the T cells may come from the graft donor. Some clones in this sample may be carry-over from other donors' samples. The material sequenced was PBMCs, taken 100 days after allogeneic stem cell transplant. The CDR3 DNA reads TGTGCCAGCAGTACCGGTCAGGGGAACACTGAAGCTTTCTTT. It yields the protein CASSTGQGNTEAFF.